The 6 T cell receptor beta chains below all came from one sample that was sequenced in a study of neoadjuvant anti-PD-1 for oral cavity cancer. Sequencing was performed with immunoSEQ multiplex PCR; in TCRdb, only in-frame clones are kept and a portion is missing. The sample has over 10,000 clones, over 60% seen once; the top ten hold more than 2%. The specimen comprised PBMCs, sampled before nivolumab (anti-PD-1) treatment. The receptors derive from a person aged 35 to 85 with oral cavity squamous cell carcinoma.

This clone was observed a few times. This chain connects TRBV7-9 to TRBJ2-6, with D hard to call. V was cut by 5 bases and J by 4 bases, with 15 bases left in between. The CDR3 covers 16 residues. CDR1 is SEHNR, CDR2 FQNEAQ, per germline (reference sequence). The CDR3 is CASSLLATAGANVLTF. CDR3 DNA sequence: TGTGCCAGCAGCCTACTTGCGACGGCCGGGGCCAACGTCCTGACTTTC.

The chain is built from TRBV5-1 and TRBJ1-2, with D possibly matching TRBD1 (5 bases). V gave up 4 bases and J gave up 7 bases, with 14 bases separating them. The germline V gene encodes CDR1 SGHRS and CDR2 YFSETQ. The CDR3 runs 13 residues. CDR3 bases: TGCGCCAGCAGCCCGGGGGTGAGTGTTGGCTACACCTTC. Its translation: CASSPGVSVGYTF.

The chain is built from TRBV6-1 and TRBJ1-2; 8 bases are a match to TRBD1. The CDR3 spans 14 residues. The ends lost 0 bases at V and 8 bases at J; junction bases unmatched: 5. Germline V gene data show CDR1 as MNHNS and CDR2 as SASEGT. CDR3 sequence: CASSEATRGLGYTF. The CDR3 nucleotides read TGTGCCAGCAGTGAAGCCACCAGGGGGCTCGGCTACACCTTC.

The V and J genes are TRBV14 and TRBJ2-1; D is unresolved. V lost 8 bases and J lost 5, with 13 bases in between. Germline V gene lookup returns CDR1 SGHDN and CDR2 FVKESK. The CDR3 contains 13 residues. The CDR3 sequence is CASRETVNNEQFF. CDR3 DNA sequence: TGTGCCAGCCGAGAGACGGTCAACAATGAGCAGTTCTTC.

This clone was counted only a few times. The CDR3 DNA follows: TGCAGCGTTACACGCCCGAACACTGAAGCTTTCTTT. Amino acids: CSVTRPNTEAFF. The J gene is TRBJ1-1, the V gene TRBV29-1; D call uncertain. Trimming took off 5 bases at V and 1 base at J, with 8 bases between the two ends. The germline V gene has CDR1 SQVTM and CDR2 ANQGSEA. The CDR3 has 12 residues.

J is TRBJ1-1 and V is TRBV30; the D gene is possibly TRBD1 (5 bases). Trimming removed 8 bases from V and 5 bases from J, with 18 bases in between. The CDR3 is 13 residues long. Per the germline V gene, CDR1 is GTSNPN and CDR2 is SVGIG (reference sequence). The CDR3 sequence is CALAGGVGTEAFF. The CDR3 coding sequence is TGTGCCCTCGCGGGGGGGGTAGGGACTGAAGCTTTCTTT.